There are many counts of the clone carrying this TCR beta chain. The sample is drawn from a study of T-cell reconstitution after alpha-beta-depleted transplantation in children. CDR1 is SQVTM, CDR2 ANQGSEA, per germline. The CDR3 is 13 residues long. V was clipped by 6 bases and J by 9 bases, with 20 bases between them. Preparation of the TCRbeta library was carried out with unique molecular identifiers. MiXCR was run by TCRdb on the PCR reads, yielding one entry per CDR3 protein. The sample yields approximately 270,000 distinct CDR3 sequences, more than 20% seen once. This TCR derives from a female patient aged 2-9 years who had a stem cell transplant for congenital amegakaryocytic thrombocytopenia, so the T cells may come from the graft donor. This specimen consisted of PBMCs, mostly from graft donor cells, obtained 360 days after TCRalphabeta/CD19-depleted stem cell transplant. The V and J genes are TRBV29-1 and TRBJ1-1; D may be TRBD1 (5 bases). CDR3 loop: CSVGPDSTFKAFF. The CDR3 DNA reads TGCAGCGTAGGACCCGACAGCACTTTCAAAGCTTTCTTT.